Below, 8 T cell receptor beta chains from the same sample are listed, as sequenced in a study of neurological immune-mediated disorders. TCRdb re-called the 5' RACE reads with MiXCR, one entry per CDR3 protein. In the table there are 50,000 to 75,000 distinct CDR3 sequences, around 4% of which are singletons. Sequencing was performed on PBMCs. The receptor set was obtained from a man aged 50-59 years with multiple sclerosis.

The chain combines TRBV12-3 or TRBV12-4 with TRBJ2-7; either TRBD1 or TRBD2 may fit D (5 bases each). The CDR3 extends over 16 amino acids. V lost 6 bases and J lost 2, with 20 bases in between. CDR3: CASRPEVMGETYEQYF. The CDR3 DNA is TGTGCCAGCAGACCGGAGGTGATGGGGGAAACCTACGAGCAGTACTTC.

In its sample, this clonotype was seen many times. The CDR3 bases are TGCAGTGCGACGGGACAGGCCGGAATCTCTGGGGCCAACGTCCTGACTTTC. Translated, it gives CSATGQAGISGANVLTF. The rearrangement joins TRBV20-1 to TRBJ2-6, with 8 bases identical to TRBD1. Losses at the gene ends were 6 bases for V and 0 bases for J; bases not matched to a gene: 10. This CDR3 spans 17 amino acids. CDR1 is DFQATT, CDR2 SNEGSKA, per germline (reference sequence).

This clonotype was detected ten times or more. This rearrangement joins TRBV3-1 to TRBJ2-5; 12 nucleotides match TRBD2. The germline V gene encodes CDR1 LGHDT and CDR2 YNNKEL (reference sequence). CDR3 size: 16 residues. Trimming removed 3 bases from V and 3 bases from J; junction bases left unmatched: 5. CDR3 loop: CASSQAGLAGKETQYF. The CDR3 region has the DNA TGTGCCAGCAGCCAGGCCGGACTAGCGGGGAAAGAGACCCAGTACTTC.

This clonotype is deemed medium-sized (0.01 to 0.1%). The V gene is TRBV5-1, the J gene TRBJ1-4; no clear D gene. V was cut by 2 bases and J by 7 bases, with 6 bases left in between. The CDR3 is 12 amino acids. Germline loops: CDR1 SGHRS, CDR2 YFSETQ. The CDR3 nucleotides are TGCGCCAGCAGCTTAATCGGTGAAAAACTGTTTTTT. Translated: CASSLIGEKLFF.

The sample holds many counts of this clonotype. The V call is TRBV29-1, the J call TRBJ1-2; no definite D call. The CDR3 loop spans 13 amino acids. Trimming pared 6 bases from V and 4 bases from J, leaving 15 bases between. From germline, CDR1 is SQVTM and CDR2 ANQGSEA. CDR3 DNA sequence: TGCAGCGTCTCCATGGAACAGCTCTATGGCTACACCTTC. This encodes CSVSMEQLYGYTF.

This clonotype was observed many times. The rearrangement joins TRBV6-4 to TRBJ1-2; no clear D gene. Germline CDR1 reads MRHNA; CDR2 reads SNTAGT. Trimming removed 4 bases from V and 3 bases from J, with 12 bases in between. This CDR3 is 14 amino acids long. CDR3 in amino acids: CASSVRADYYGYTF. Here the CDR3 DNA reads TGTGCCAGCAGTGTCCGGGCCGACTACTATGGCTACACCTTC.

This clonotype was observed at least ten times. V is TRBV5-1 and J is TRBJ2-5, with a weak D call TRBD1 (5 bases). Per germline, CDR1 SGHRS and CDR2 YFSETQ. Trimming took off 0 bases at V and 5 bases at J, with 14 bases between the two ends. The CDR3 is made up of 15 amino acids. The CDR3 nucleotides read TGCGCCAGCAGCTTGGGTCAGGGTGTGTGGGAGACCCAGTACTTC. Protein: CASSLGQGVWETQYF.

This clonotype was recorded a few times. The chain links TRBV5-5 to TRBJ1-5; 7 bases match TRBD1. J gave up 0 bases and V 5 bases, and 8 bases lay outside the gene matches. CDR3 length: 16 amino acids. CDR1 and CDR2 (germline): SGHKS, YYEKEE (reference sequence). CDR3 bases: TGTGCCAGCAGTCCTAGGGGGCCCTATAGCAATCAGCCCCAGCATTTT. The encoded protein is CASSPRGPYSNQPQHF.